Shown below are 18 T cell receptor beta chains from a single sample sequenced in a study of identical twins. TCRdb processed the 5' RACE reads anew with MiXCR; each CDR3 protein has one entry. The sample includes roughly 250,000 distinct CDR3 sequences, about 14% of them seen just once. The sequenced sample consisted of memory (CD45RO+) T cells sorted from blood. The source is a woman aged 18-29 years in good health.

This chain connects TRBV12-3 or TRBV12-4 to TRBJ2-3; D is unclear. The CDR3 consists of 14 residues. V lost 2 bases and J lost 4, with 10 bases in between. The CDR3 DNA reads TGTGCCAGCAGTTTAACCCCTCTATCAGATACGCAGTATTTT. Translating gives CASSLTPLSDTQYF.

The table lists this clonotype with a few counts. The V gene is TRBV10-1, the J gene TRBJ2-5; TRBD1 matches at 12 bases. Germline V CDR1 and CDR2: WNHNN, SYGVQD (reference sequence). The CDR3 sequence is 15 residues long. The trim removed 4 bases at V and 7 bases at J, leaving 7 bases unmatched. The CDR3 is CASSGGQGAPRTQYF. CDR3 coding DNA: TGCGCCAGCAGTGGGGGACAGGGGGCCCCCAGGACCCAGTACTTC.

The chain is built from TRBV7-9 and TRBJ2-3, with a weak D call TRBD1 (5 bases). V lost 5 bases, J lost 0 bases, and 9 bases lay in between. Germline V CDR1 and CDR2: SEHNR, FQNEAQ (reference sequence). The CDR3 has 14 residues. This chain's CDR3 is CASSPDSSTDTQYF. In DNA form, the CDR3 reads TGTGCCAGCAGCCCTGACAGCAGCACAGATACGCAGTATTTT.

This sequence joins TRBV6-2 or TRBV6-3 and TRBJ2-6; possibly TRBD2 for D (5 bases). This CDR3 region has 18 residues. Trimming pared 0 bases from V and 4 bases from J, leaving 16 bases between. From germline, CDR1 is MNHEY and CDR2 SVGEGT. The CDR3 protein is CASSYSVEGSEGANVLTF. CDR3 DNA sequence: TGTGCCAGCAGTTACTCGGTTGAGGGCAGCGAGGGGGCCAACGTCCTGACTTTC.

The CDR3 DNA follows: TGTGCCAGCAGCCAAGAAACTGGGACAGGTGAAGCTTTCTTT. Amino acids: CASSQETGTGEAFF. The chain uses TRBV3-1 and TRBJ1-1, with 8 bases fitting TRBD1. Trimming took 0 bases from V and 7 from J; bases not matched to a gene: 4. CDR3 length equals 14 residues. Germline assignment: CDR1 LGHDT and CDR2 YNNKEL (reference sequence).

A remark on this clonotype: Since a much larger clone is just one base distant, this may be a read error. The rearrangement joins TRBV29-1 to TRBJ2-1, with D possibly TRBD1 on 5 matching bases. Germline V gives CDR1 SQVTM, CDR2 ANQGSEA. This CDR3 contains 13 residues. The CDR3 DNA is TGCAGCGTTGAAACTGACAGTAACAATAAGCAGTTCTTC. Residues: CSVETDSNNKQFF.

This clonotype was seen more than once but under ten times. The gene calls are TRBV20-1 and TRBJ2-3; D gene unclear. The CDR3 is 12 amino acids. Germline CDR1 is DFQATT and CDR2 is SNEGSKA (reference sequence). Trimming left V 5 bases short and J 2 bases short, with 8 bases between. CDR3 sequence: CSALTHTDTQYF. DNA of the CDR3: TGCAGTGCTCTTACCCACACAGATACGCAGTATTTT.

This clonotype has more than one count but fewer than ten. The chain links TRBV20-1 to TRBJ2-5; no clear D gene. V lost 5 bases, J lost 0 bases, and 10 bases lay in between. This CDR3 has 13 residues. Germline V CDR1 and CDR2: DFQATT, SNEGSKA (reference sequence). The CDR3 DNA follows: TGCAGTGCTGTTGACCCGAACCAAGAGACCCAGTACTTC. It is translated as CSAVDPNQETQYF.

This clonotype was counted ten times or more. J is TRBJ1-5 and V is TRBV5-5; the D gene is possibly TRBD1 (6 bases). There are 14 residues in the CDR3. V lost 10 bases and J lost 0, with 14 bases in between. Germline CDR1 reads SGHKS; CDR2 reads YYEKEE (reference sequence). The CDR3 loop reads CALRGIYSNQPQHF. CDR3 sequence (DNA): TGTGCCCTCAGGGGCATCTATAGCAATCAGCCCCAGCATTTT.

This clonotype occurred many times. This chain joins TRBV3-1 and TRBJ1-5; D perhaps matches TRBD1 (5 bases). Trimming removed 1 base at V and 1 base at J, with 8 bases between. The CDR3 is 15 amino acids. Looked up from germline, CDR1 is LGHDT and CDR2 is YNNKEL (reference sequence). The CDR3 coding sequence is TGTGCCAGCAGCCAAGGAGGGGCGAGCAATCAGCCCCAGCATTTT. Encoded protein: CASSQGGASNQPQHF.

J is TRBJ1-1 and V is TRBV3-1; D call uncertain. V was cut by 2 bases and J by 3 bases, with 7 bases left in between. CDR1 is LGHDT and CDR2 is YNNKEL in the germline V gene (reference sequence). This CDR3 is 13 amino acids long. This CDR3 reads CASSQIGDTEAFF. DNA for the CDR3: TGTGCCAGCAGCCAAATTGGGGACACTGAAGCTTTCTTT.

The V and J genes are TRBV20-1 and TRBJ2-7; D could derive from TRBD1 or TRBD2 (6 bases each). Germline CDR1 DFQATT, CDR2 SNEGSKA (reference sequence). Trimming took 6 bases from V and 7 from J, leaving 22 bases between them. The CDR3 consists of 14 residues. The CDR3 loop reads CSATSGAAFSEQYF. CDR3 nucleotide sequence: TGCAGTGCCACGTCGGGGGCGGCGTTTTCTGAGCAGTACTTC.

There are a few counts of this clonotype. This chain uses TRBV5-1 with TRBJ2-7, with unresolved D. The CDR3 totals 11 residues. The V end lost 2 bases, the J end lost 9 bases, and 9 bases lay between the germline ends. Germline CDR1 SGHRS, CDR2 YFSETQ. The CDR3 nucleotides read TGCGCCAGCAGCTTCCAAGGAGCGCAGTACTTC. Its protein product is CASSFQGAQYF.

In this sample, this clonotype turned up a few times. This rearrangement joins TRBV12-3 or TRBV12-4 to TRBJ1-5; no firm D call. V lost 5 bases and J lost 7, with 15 bases in between. This CDR3 has 14 residues. The chain's CDR3 is CASSRREGAQPQHF. The CDR3 DNA is TGTGCCAGCAGTAGAAGGGAGGGAGCGCAGCCCCAGCATTTT.

This chain connects TRBV6-1 to TRBJ1-5, with 10 bases identical to TRBD1. Unmatched junction bases numbered 5, after V lost 6 bases and J lost 6 bases. CDR1 and CDR2 (germline): MNHNS, SASEGT. This CDR3 contains 14 residues. The CDR3: CASRGQGSGQPQHF. The CDR3 bases are TGTGCCAGCAGGGGACAGGGGAGCGGTCAGCCCCAGCATTTT.

This clonotype appeared a few times. The V gene is TRBV6-6, the J gene TRBJ1-1; 7 positions match TRBD1. Germline lookup yields CDR1 MNHNY and CDR2 SVGAGI (reference sequence). This CDR3 comprises 13 residues. V lost 6 bases to trimming and J lost 4 bases; unmatched junction nucleotides: 5. The CDR3 reads CASSISGGTEAFF. In DNA, the CDR3 is TGTGCCAGCAGCATTTCAGGGGGCACTGAAGCTTTCTTT.

The genes are TRBV4-3 and TRBJ1-5, with D hard to call. V was clipped by 0 bases and J by 3 bases, with 6 bases between them. The CDR3 has 14 amino acids. Germline loops: CDR1 LGHNA, CDR2 YSLEER. CDR3 region: CASSQDFPNQPQHF. For the CDR3, the DNA is TGCGCCAGCAGCCAAGATTTTCCCAATCAGCCCCAGCATTTT.

V and J are TRBV2 and TRBJ2-3, with D possibly being TRBD1 or TRBD2 (6 bases each). Looked up from germline, CDR1 is SNHLY and CDR2 is FYNNEI. The CDR3 is 16 amino acids. Trimming shortened V by 10 bases and J by 2 bases, and 22 bases separated the two germline ends. CDR3: CATSGDMGLNTDTQYF. In nucleotides, the CDR3 is TGTGCCACCTCGGGGGACATGGGACTGAACACAGATACGCAGTATTTT.